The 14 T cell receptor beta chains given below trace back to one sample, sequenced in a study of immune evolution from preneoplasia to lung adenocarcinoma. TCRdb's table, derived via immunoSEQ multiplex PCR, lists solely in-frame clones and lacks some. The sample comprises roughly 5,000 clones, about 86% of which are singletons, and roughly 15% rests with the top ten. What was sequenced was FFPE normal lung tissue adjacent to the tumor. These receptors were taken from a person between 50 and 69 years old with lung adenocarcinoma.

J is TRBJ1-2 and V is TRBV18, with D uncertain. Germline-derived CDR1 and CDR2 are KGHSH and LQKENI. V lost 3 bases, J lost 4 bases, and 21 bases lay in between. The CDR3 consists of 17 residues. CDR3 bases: TGTGCCAGCTCACCGTCCCAGTCGGGGAATGAACGCTATGGCTACACCTTC. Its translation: CASSPSQSGNERYGYTF. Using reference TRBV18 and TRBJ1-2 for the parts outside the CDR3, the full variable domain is NAGVMQNPRHLVRRRGQEARLRCSPMKGHSHVYWYRQLPEEGLKFMVYLQKENIIDESGMPKERFSAEFPKEGPSILRIQQVVRGDSAAYFCASSPSQSGNERYGYTFGSGTRLTVV.

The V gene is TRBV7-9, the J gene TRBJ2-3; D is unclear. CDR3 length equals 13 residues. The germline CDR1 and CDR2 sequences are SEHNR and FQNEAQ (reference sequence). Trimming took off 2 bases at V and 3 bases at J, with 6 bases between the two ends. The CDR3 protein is CASSLFATDTQYF. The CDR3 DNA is TGTGCCAGCAGCTTATTCGCGACAGATACGCAGTATTTT.

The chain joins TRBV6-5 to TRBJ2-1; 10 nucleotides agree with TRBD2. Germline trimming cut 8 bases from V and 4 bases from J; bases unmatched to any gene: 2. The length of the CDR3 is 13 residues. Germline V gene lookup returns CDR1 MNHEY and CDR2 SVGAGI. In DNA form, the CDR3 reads TGTGCCAGCGCTAGCGGGAGATACAATGAGCAGTTCTTC. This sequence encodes CASASGRYNEQFF.

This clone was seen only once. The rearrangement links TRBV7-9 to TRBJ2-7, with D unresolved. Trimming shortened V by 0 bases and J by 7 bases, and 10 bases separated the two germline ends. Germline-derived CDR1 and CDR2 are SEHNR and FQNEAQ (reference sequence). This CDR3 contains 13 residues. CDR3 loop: CASSLAVGVEQYF. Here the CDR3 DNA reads TGTGCCAGCAGCTTAGCAGTTGGGGTGGAGCAGTACTTC.

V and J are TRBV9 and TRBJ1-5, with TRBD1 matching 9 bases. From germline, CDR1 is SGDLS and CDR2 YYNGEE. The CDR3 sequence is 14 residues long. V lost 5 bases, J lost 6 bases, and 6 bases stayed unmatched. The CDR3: CASSTTGGIQPQHF. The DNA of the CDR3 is TGTGCCAGCAGTACCACAGGGGGCATTCAGCCCCAGCATTTT.

In DNA form, the CDR3 reads TGTGCCAGCAGTTGGGACAGGGGGGACTACGAGCAGTACTTC. It yields the protein CASSWDRGDYEQYF. J is TRBJ2-7 and V is TRBV6-5, with TRBD1 identical over 11 bases. The V and J ends lost 4 bases and 3 bases, in that order; junction bases with no gene match: 2. Germline V lookup: CDR1 MNHEY, CDR2 SVGAGI. The CDR3 runs 14 residues.

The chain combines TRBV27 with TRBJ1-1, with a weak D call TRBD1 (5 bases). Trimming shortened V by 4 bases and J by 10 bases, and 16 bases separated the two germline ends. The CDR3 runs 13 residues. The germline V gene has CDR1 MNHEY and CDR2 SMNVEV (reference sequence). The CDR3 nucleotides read TGTGCCAGCAGTTATGCAGCGGGACTTGGAGCTTTCTTT. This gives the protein CASSYAAGLGAFF.

DNA of the CDR3: TGTGCCACCACCCGAAGAGGCTACGAGCAGTACTTC. It codes for CATTRRGYEQYF. The gene calls are TRBV5-8 and TRBJ2-7; D uncertain. Germline CDR1 is SGHTS and CDR2 is YDEGEE. Trimming took off 9 bases at V and 3 bases at J, with 13 bases between the two ends. The CDR3 is 12 amino acids.

CDR3 sequence reads: CASSQERTSATDTQYF. DNA for the CDR3: TGCGCCAGCAGCCAAGAACGGACTAGCGCCACAGATACGCAGTATTTT. The chain uses TRBV4-3 and TRBJ2-3, with 9 nucleotides matching TRBD2. Per the germline V gene, CDR1 is LGHNA and CDR2 is YSLEER. J gave up 2 bases and V 0 bases, and 3 bases lay outside the gene matches. The CDR3 runs 16 residues.

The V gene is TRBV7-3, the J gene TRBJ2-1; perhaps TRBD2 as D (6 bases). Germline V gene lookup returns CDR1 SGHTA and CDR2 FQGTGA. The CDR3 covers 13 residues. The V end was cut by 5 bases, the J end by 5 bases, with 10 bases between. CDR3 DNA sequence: TGTGCCAGCAGCCCAGGGACTCACAATGAGCAGTTCTTC. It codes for CASSPGTHNEQFF.

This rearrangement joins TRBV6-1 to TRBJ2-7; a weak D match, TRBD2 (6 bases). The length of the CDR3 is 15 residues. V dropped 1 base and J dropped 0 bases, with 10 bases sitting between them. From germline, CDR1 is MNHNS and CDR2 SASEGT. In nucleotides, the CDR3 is TGTGCCAGCAGTGAAGAGGAGGGGAGCTCCTACGAGCAGTACTTC. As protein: CASSEEEGSSYEQYF.

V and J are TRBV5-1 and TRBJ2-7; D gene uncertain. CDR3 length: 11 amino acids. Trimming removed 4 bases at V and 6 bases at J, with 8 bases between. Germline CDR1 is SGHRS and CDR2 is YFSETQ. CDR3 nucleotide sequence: TGCGCCAGCAGCGAGGATTCCGAGCAGTACTTC. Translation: CASSEDSEQYF.

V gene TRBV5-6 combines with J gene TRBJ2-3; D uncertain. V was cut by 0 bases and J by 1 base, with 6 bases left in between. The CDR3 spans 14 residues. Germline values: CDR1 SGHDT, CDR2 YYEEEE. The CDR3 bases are TGTGCCAGCAGCTTGGATCAGCGCACAGATACGCAGTATTTT. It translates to CASSLDQRTDTQYF. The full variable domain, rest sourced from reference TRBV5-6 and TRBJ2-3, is DAGVTQSPTHLIKTRGQQVTLRCSPKSGHDTVSWYQQALGQGPQFIFQYYEEEERQRGNFPDRFSGHQFPNYSSELNVNALLLGDSALYLCASSLDQRTDTQYFGPGTRLTVL.

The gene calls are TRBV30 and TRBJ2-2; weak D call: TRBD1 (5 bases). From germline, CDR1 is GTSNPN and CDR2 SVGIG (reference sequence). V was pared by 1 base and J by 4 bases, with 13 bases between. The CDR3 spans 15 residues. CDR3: CAWSERGLVTGELFF. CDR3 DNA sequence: TGTGCCTGGAGTGAAAGGGGATTGGTCACCGGGGAGCTGTTTTTT.